Presented here are 6 T cell receptor beta chains from one specimen sequenced in a study of beta chain features in type 1 diabetes. The investigators reverse transcribed all of the isolated RNA, so they sequenced expressed TCRB transcripts. TCRdb's table, derived via immunoSEQ multiplex PCR, lists solely in-frame clones and lacks some. The sample has under 950,000 clones, 17% seen once. The sequenced sample consisted of naive CD4+ T cells from blood. Receptors originate from a woman between 18 and 29 years old in good health.

This clone was seen only a few times. The sample holds other DNA sequences that translate to the same CDR3. The chain employs TRBV6-5 and TRBJ1-2; D uncertain. The CDR3 extends over 13 amino acids. Germline V lookup: CDR1 MNHEY, CDR2 SVGAGI. V gave up 6 bases and J gave up 2 bases, with 10 bases separating them. DNA for the CDR3: TGTGCCAGCAGAAAGGGTCAGAACTATGGCTACACCTTC. Amino acids: CASRKGQNYGYTF.

This clone was recorded a few times. J is TRBJ2-1 and V is TRBV2, with 8 bases lining up with TRBD2. After removal of 0 bases from V and 12 bases from J, the junction contained 10 bases not matched to a gene. CDR1 SNHLY and CDR2 FYNNEI come from the germline V gene. CDR3 length: 15 residues. CDR3 sequence (DNA): TGTGCCAGCAGTGAAGCCCCCCGCGGGAGGCGACGGCAGTTCTTC. Its translation is CASSEAPRGRRRQFF.

V and J are TRBV2 and TRBJ2-1, with 9 positions matching TRBD2. The V and J ends lost 4 bases and 5 bases, in that order; junction bases with no gene match: 3. CDR3 length: 14 residues. Germline lookup yields CDR1 SNHLY and CDR2 FYNNEI. The CDR3 coding sequence is TGTGCCAGCAGTGTACTAGCGGGTCACAATGAGCAGTTCTTC. It is translated as CASSVLAGHNEQFF.

V and J are TRBV6-1 and TRBJ1-5; D gene ambiguous. The length of the CDR3 is 14 residues. The germline CDR1 and CDR2 sequences are MNHNS and SASEGT. V lost 6 bases and J 0 bases, leaving 9 bases between the germline ends. The CDR3 here is CASSQDHSNQPQHF. CDR3 sequence (DNA): TGTGCCAGCAGCCAAGACCATAGCAATCAGCCCCAGCATTTT.

This clone has more than one count but fewer than ten. CDR3 coding DNA: TGTGCCAGCAGCCCAAGGACTAGCGGGAGGAACGGCCATGAGCAGTTCTTC. Amino acids: CASSPRTSGRNGHEQFF. The rearrangement uses TRBV13 and TRBJ2-1; 14 positions agree with TRBD2. Trimming at V came to 5 bases and at J to 8 bases, leaving 11 bases not matched to a gene. Per germline, CDR1 PRHDT and CDR2 FYEKMQ (reference sequence). CDR3 length: 17 amino acids.

This clone was seen a few times. This chain uses TRBV19 with TRBJ2-3; D perhaps matches TRBD1 (6 bases). The germline gives CDR1 LNHDA, CDR2 SQIVND (reference sequence). V lost 6 bases and J 4 bases, leaving 17 bases between the germline ends. This CDR3 region has 15 residues. The CDR3 region is CASSPRGEIADTQYF. DNA for the CDR3: TGTGCCAGTAGCCCCAGGGGAGAGATCGCAGATACGCAGTATTTT.